These 29 T cell receptor beta chains were sequenced from one sample in a study of shared clonotypes between healthy human individuals (dated by TCRdb to the early 2020s). Preparation of the library involved the immunoSEQ multiplex PCR assay. Held by TCRdb, this immuneACCESS table contains in-frame sequences only and omits some clones. Under half of the omission traces to an unresolved V gene where checked; the cause of the rest is unknown. For this sample the table gives about 2.4 million clones, of which more than 85% were detected only once. 0.36% of the sample is taken by the ten largest. The sample comprised naive CD4+ T cells from PBMCs. The meaning of the sample's cell subset or site label: CD45RA+ positively selected. The receptors derive from a man aged 18 to 35 in good health. Some clones in this sample may be carry-over from other donors' samples.

A note on this clone: Different DNA sequences within this sample yield the same CDR3. The chain employs TRBV28 and TRBJ2-3; D is unclear. This CDR3 region has 12 residues. The V and J ends lost 3 bases and 3 bases respectively, with 4 bases between them. Germline CDR1 MDHEN, CDR2 SYDVKM. This CDR3 is CASSLSTDTQYF. CDR3 nucleotides: TGTGCCAGCAGTTTGTCGACAGATACGCAGTATTTT.

As concerns this clone: This specimen includes other DNA sequences encoding the same CDR3. The rearrangement uses TRBV7-2 and TRBJ2-3; the match to TRBD2 covers 9 bases. With V trimmed by 5 bases and J by 1 base, 4 bases remained unmatched. This CDR3 region has 15 residues. CDR1 and CDR2 (germline): SGHTA, FQGNSA. The chain's CDR3 is CASSPLAGGTDTQYF. The CDR3 DNA sequence: TGTGCCAGCAGCCCATTAGCGGGAGGCACAGATACGCAGTATTTT.

The chain couples TRBV5-4 to TRBJ2-3; 7 bases match TRBD1. Germline lookup yields CDR1 SGHNT and CDR2 YYREEE (reference sequence). The CDR3 spans 13 residues. With 5 bases clipped from V and 5 bases from J, the junction kept 5 bases outside the gene matches. CDR3 protein: CASSRDREDTQYF. Written as DNA, the CDR3 is TGTGCCAGCAGTCGAGACAGGGAAGATACGCAGTATTTT. Based on the CDR3 plus reference TRBV5-4 and TRBJ2-3, the full variable domain is ETGVTQSPTHLIKTRGQQVTLRCSSQSGHNTVSWYQQALGQGPQFIFQYYREEENGRGNFPPRFSGLQFPNYSSELNVNALELDDSALYLCASSRDREDTQYFGPGTRLTVL.

The table lists this clone with a few counts. The chain combines TRBV11-2 with TRBJ1-1; D is uncertain. Germline V lookup: CDR1 SGHAT, CDR2 FQNNGV. V dropped 4 bases and J dropped 0 bases, with 12 bases sitting between them. The CDR3 runs 15 residues. The CDR3 nucleotides are TGTGCCAGCAGCTCACGTCTGGGTGTGAACACTGAAGCTTTCTTT. Its translation is CASSSRLGVNTEAFF.

The chain combines TRBV5-1 with TRBJ1-2, with TRBD1 matching 8 bases. V was clipped by 0 bases and J by 5 bases; unmatched bases: 6. The germline V gene has CDR1 SGHRS and CDR2 YFSETQ. This CDR3 is 15 amino acids long. In nucleotides, the CDR3 is TGCGCCAGCAGCTTGGGACAGGGGTTAGTGTATGGCTACACCTTC. It is translated as CASSLGQGLVYGYTF.

The rearrangement links TRBV7-2 to TRBJ2-3, with D possibly being TRBD1 (6 bases). Deletions cut 0 bases from V and 1 base from J, with 11 bases between. The CDR3 covers 16 residues. From germline, CDR1 is SGHTA and CDR2 FQGNSA. CDR3: CASSLASRGGTDTQYF. In nucleotides, the CDR3 is TGTGCCAGCAGCTTAGCAAGCAGGGGTGGCACAGATACGCAGTATTTT.

The gene calls are TRBV19 and TRBJ2-1, with 7 bases that match TRBD2. V lost 5 bases, J lost 7 bases, and 14 bases stayed unmatched. The CDR3 loop spans 16 amino acids. Germline V lookup: CDR1 LNHDA, CDR2 SQIVND (reference sequence). CDR3 sequence (DNA): TGTGCCAGTAGTCTCCACAGGACTAGAGGTTTTAATGAGCAGTTCTTC. Encoded protein: CASSLHRTRGFNEQFF.

The V gene is TRBV6-5, the J gene TRBJ2-7; a possible D gene is TRBD1 (6 bases). From germline, CDR1 is MNHEY and CDR2 SVGAGI. The CDR3 extends over 14 amino acids. Deletions cut 5 bases from V and 4 bases from J, with 15 bases between. The CDR3 DNA is TGTGCCAGCAGTCGCAGGGGCCTTGGGTACGAGCAGTACTTC. Its translation is CASSRRGLGYEQYF.

This chain connects TRBV7-3 to TRBJ2-1, with 13 bases that match TRBD2. Trimming took 3 bases from V and 9 from J; bases not matched to a gene: 5. Per the germline V gene, CDR1 is SGHTA and CDR2 is FQGTGA. The CDR3 contains 15 residues. The CDR3 DNA follows: TGTGCCAGCAGCTTCGGGACTAGCGGGAAACGTGAGCAGTTCTTC. Its translation: CASSFGTSGKREQFF.

The chain is built from TRBV5-4 and TRBJ1-2; D is undetermined. This CDR3 region has 13 residues. The V end was cut by 4 bases, the J end by 4 bases, with 11 bases between. Germline V gene lookup returns CDR1 SGHNT and CDR2 YYREEE (reference sequence). The CDR3 sequence is CASSPFSSYGYTF. In DNA form, the CDR3 reads TGTGCCAGCAGCCCCTTTTCGAGCTATGGCTACACCTTC.

The V and J genes are TRBV4-2 and TRBJ2-1; 15 nucleotides match TRBD2. There are 17 residues in the CDR3. Germline trimming cut 4 bases from V and 5 bases from J; bases unmatched to any gene: 6. CDR1 is LGHNA and CDR2 is YNFKEQ in the germline V gene. The CDR3, as DNA: TGTGCCAGCAGCCCGGGACTAGCGGGAGGCCTGGACAATGAGCAGTTCTTC. As protein: CASSPGLAGGLDNEQFF.

This clone was observed a single time. V is TRBV4-3 and J is TRBJ1-2, with D possibly matching TRBD1 (5 bases). This CDR3 has 15 residues. Trimming removed 4 bases at V and 0 bases at J, with 12 bases between. In germline, CDR1 is LGHNA, CDR2 YSLEER. The CDR3 is CASSRGTQPNYGYTF. CDR3 nucleotide sequence: TGCGCCAGCAGCCGGGGGACCCAGCCTAACTATGGCTACACCTTC.

V and J are TRBV7-7 and TRBJ2-1; 13 nucleotides agree with TRBD2. The CDR3 has 15 residues. The V and J ends lost 2 bases and 9 bases, in that order; junction bases with no gene match: 4. Germline V gives CDR1 SSHAT, CDR2 FNYEAQ (reference sequence). This chain's CDR3 is CASSLTTSGRTEQFF. DNA for the CDR3: TGTGCCAGCAGCTTAACGACTAGCGGGAGGACTGAGCAGTTCTTC.

The rearrangement uses TRBV5-4 and TRBJ2-5; D not resolved. The CDR3 contains 12 residues. Germline V lookup: CDR1 SGHNT, CDR2 YYREEE (reference sequence). The germline V and J ends were trimmed by 5 bases and 5 bases, with 10 bases remaining between them. The CDR3 region is CASSPDGETQYF. The CDR3 bases are TGTGCCAGCAGTCCCGACGGGGAGACCCAGTACTTC.

The CDR3 DNA sequence: TGCAGCGTTGGGGTTTCAAGCGGGGTCCTCTACGAGCAGTACTTC. It is translated as CSVGVSSGVLYEQYF. The chain joins TRBV29-1 to TRBJ2-7, with 7 bases that match TRBD2. The CDR3 is 15 residues long. The junction had 12 bases not matched to a gene; V was cut back by 4 bases and J by 3 bases. Germline V CDR1 and CDR2: SQVTM, ANQGSEA.

The chain carries TRBV21-1 and TRBJ1-1; the D segment call TRBD1 is taken from the table without a DNA check. TRBV21-1 is a pseudogene. This CDR3 comprises 14 residues. The DNA of the CDR3 is TGTGCCAGCATTAGAGACAGGTGCGGCACTGAAGCTTTCTTT. Translated: CASIRDRCGTEAFF.

This clone showed up just once. The rearrangement joins TRBV11-2 to TRBJ1-2; 9 bases are shared with TRBD1. Trimming cost V 5 bases and J 4 bases; bases outside gene matches: 11. Germline assignment: CDR1 SGHAT and CDR2 FQNNGV. The CDR3 has 16 amino acids. The CDR3 region has the DNA TGTGCCAGCAGCGCGATCACAGGGGGCCCCCTCTATGGCTACACCTTC. The encoded protein is CASSAITGGPLYGYTF.

The genes are TRBV19 and TRBJ2-3, with a tentative D call TRBD1 (6 bases). The germline CDR1 and CDR2 sequences are LNHDA and SQIVND (reference sequence). Trimming pared 6 bases from V and 1 base from J, leaving 8 bases between. The CDR3 sequence is 13 residues long. This CDR3 reads CASRRTGTDTQYF. The DNA of the CDR3 is TGTGCCAGTAGGAGGACAGGCACAGATACGCAGTATTTT.

The V and J genes are TRBV6-1 and TRBJ1-3; TRBD1 is a possible D gene (5 bases). V lost 1 base to trimming and J lost 4 bases, with 20 bases between them. The CDR3 length is 18 residues. The germline V gene encodes CDR1 MNHNS and CDR2 SASEGT. The CDR3 sequence: CASSEVWEGLVLGNTIYF. CDR3 DNA sequence: TGTGCCAGCAGTGAAGTATGGGAGGGACTAGTCTTGGGAAACACCATATATTTT.

The chain carries TRBV6-1 and TRBJ2-6, with D tentatively TRBD1 or TRBD2 (5 bases each). With 1 base removed from V and 0 bases from J, the gap between germline ends came to 13 bases. Germline assignment: CDR1 MNHNS and CDR2 SASEGT. The CDR3 runs 18 residues. The CDR3 spells CASSEVGPRGSGANVLTF. The CDR3 DNA follows: TGTGCCAGCAGTGAAGTGGGACCCCGGGGCTCTGGGGCCAACGTCCTGACTTTC.

The CDR3 spells CASLPGNTGELFF. CDR3 DNA sequence: TGCGCCAGCCTCCCGGGGAACACCGGGGAGCTGTTTTTT. The chain couples TRBV5-1 to TRBJ2-2; D is undetermined. Germline CDR1 SGHRS, CDR2 YFSETQ. The CDR3 has 13 residues. With 7 bases removed from V and 1 base from J, the gap between germline ends came to 8 bases.

The J gene is TRBJ2-1, the V gene TRBV11-2; the D call may be TRBD1 or TRBD2 (5 bases each). V dropped 1 base and J dropped 4 bases, with 14 bases sitting between them. The CDR3 sequence is 16 residues long. The germline V gene encodes CDR1 SGHAT and CDR2 FQNNGV. The CDR3 loop is CASSLAAGTAYNEQFF. The CDR3 DNA follows: TGTGCCAGCAGCTTAGCTGCCGGGACGGCATACAATGAGCAGTTCTTC.

The rearrangement joins TRBV28 to TRBJ1-1; perhaps TRBD1 as D (6 bases). The CDR3 runs to 14 residues. Trimming pared 10 bases from V and 5 bases from J, leaving 20 bases between. Per the germline V gene, CDR1 is MDHEN and CDR2 is SYDVKM. The CDR3 reads CATQILTGKTEAFF. The CDR3 DNA is TGTGCCACCCAAATACTAACAGGGAAGACTGAAGCTTTCTTT.

The rearrangement uses TRBV7-9 and TRBJ1-1; 9 nucleotides match TRBD1. Per germline, CDR1 SEHNR and CDR2 FQNEAQ (reference sequence). The CDR3 sequence is 17 residues long. The V and J ends lost 5 bases and 3 bases, in that order; junction bases with no gene match: 13. The DNA for the CDR3 is TGTGCCAGCAGCCCACCGGGACAGGGTATTATGGACACTGAAGCTTTCTTT. This codes for CASSPPGQGIMDTEAFF.

In DNA form, the CDR3 reads TGTGCCAGCAGATCGGGCAGGGGGATCTTCGACGAGCAGTACTTC. Translated: CASRSGRGIFDEQYF. The chain joins TRBV28 to TRBJ2-7; 7 positions match TRBD1. Germline V gene lookup returns CDR1 MDHEN and CDR2 SYDVKM. This CDR3 spans 15 amino acids. V lost 6 bases, J lost 5 bases, and 13 bases stayed unmatched.

The chain is built from TRBV28 and TRBJ2-7; 8 positions match TRBD2. The V segment lost 8 bases and the J segment 4 bases; nucleotides outside the gene matches: 7. In germline, CDR1 is MDHEN, CDR2 SYDVKM. The CDR3 has 13 residues. CDR3 in DNA: TGTGCCAGCCTAGCGGGTAGGGAGTACGAGCAGTACTTC. Translated: CASLAGREYEQYF. Based on the CDR3 plus reference TRBV28 and TRBJ2-7, the full variable domain is DVKVTQSSRYLVKRTGEKVFLECVQDMDHENMFWYRQDPGLGLRLIYFSYDVKMKEKGDIPEGYSVSREKKERFSLILESASTNQTSMYLCASLAGREYEQYFGPGTRLTVT.

The chain recombines TRBV6-5 with TRBJ1-2; 8 nucleotides agree with TRBD1. CDR1 is MNHEY and CDR2 is SVGAGI in the germline V gene. V shed 8 bases and J 8 bases; nucleotides not matched to a gene: 13. CDR3 length: 14 amino acids. CDR3 bases: TGTGCCAGCGGGCGGACAGGGCGTGAAAGGGGCTACACCTTC. Translating gives CASGRTGRERGYTF.

Note on this clone: At the DNA level, this CDR3 is encoded by other sequences in the same sample as well. The CDR3 loop reads CASSFETGNTEAFF. The CDR3 region has the DNA TGCGCCAGCAGCTTTGAGACAGGGAACACTGAAGCTTTCTTT. V usage is TRBV5-1 and J usage is TRBJ1-1; possible D gene TRBD1, 6 bases. This CDR3 is built from 14 residues. The germline V and J ends were trimmed by 2 bases and 1 base, with 9 bases remaining between them. Per germline, CDR1 SGHRS and CDR2 YFSETQ. The entire variable domain, with the rest obtained from reference TRBV5-1 and TRBJ1-1, is as follows: KAGVTQTPRYLIKTRGQQVTLSCSPISGHRSVSWYQQTPGQGLQFLFEYFSETQRNKGNFPGRFSGRQFSNSRSEMNVSTLELGDSALYLCASSFETGNTEAFFGQGTRLTVV.

J is TRBJ1-2 and V is TRBV13, with D perhaps TRBD1 (6 bases). The CDR3 runs 14 residues. The V gene lost 2 bases and the J gene lost 5 bases, with 12 bases spanning the gap. Per germline, CDR1 PRHDT and CDR2 FYEKMQ (reference sequence). CDR3 sequence (DNA): TGTGCCAGCAGCTTAAGGGGGGCTGGTTATGGCTACACCTTC. Its protein product is CASSLRGAGYGYTF.